This TCR beta chain was documented in a study of control samples from healthy donors and cancer patients. Here immunoSEQ multiplex PCR was the method, and the copy in TCRdb shows in-frame clones only, minus some. Found here are tens of thousands of clones, about 91% of them singletons; the top ten hold under 7.5%. The TCR sequence derives from a man in his forties or fifties in good health. Sequencing used blood.

DNA for the CDR3: TGTGCCAGCAGTCCGGGACAGGGGGCTTACGAGCAGTACTTC. Its protein product is CASSPGQGAYEQYF. J is TRBJ2-7 and V is TRBV7-9; 12 bases agree with TRBD1. J gave up 4 bases and V 6 bases, and 4 bases lay outside the gene matches. Germline V CDR1 and CDR2: SEHNR, FQNEAQ (reference sequence). This CDR3 has 14 residues.